Included here is one TCR beta chain sequence, with context. The length of the CDR3 is 13 residues. Germline V gene data show CDR1 as PRHDT and CDR2 as FYEKMQ (reference sequence). With 7 bases removed from V and 1 base from J, the gap between germline ends came to 10 bases. The data derive from a study of identical twins. Using its own MiXCR run on the 5' RACE reads, TCRdb lists one record per CDR3 protein. The sample records around 230,000 distinct CDR3 sequences, 5.5% to 7.5% being singletons. The same sample was also used in a study of T cells expressing NK-cell markers. That source adds: As a fraction of CD8+ T cells, dominant NKG2C+ clonotypes reached about 1.0-8% in 5 to 7 donors.

The sequenced material came from CD8+ T cells sorted from blood. This sequence joins TRBV13 and TRBJ1-1; D unclear. This receptor was identified in a young woman in good health. The CDR3: CASIGPQNTEAFF. CDR3 bases: TGTGCCAGCATCGGACCGCAGAACACTGAAGCTTTCTTT.